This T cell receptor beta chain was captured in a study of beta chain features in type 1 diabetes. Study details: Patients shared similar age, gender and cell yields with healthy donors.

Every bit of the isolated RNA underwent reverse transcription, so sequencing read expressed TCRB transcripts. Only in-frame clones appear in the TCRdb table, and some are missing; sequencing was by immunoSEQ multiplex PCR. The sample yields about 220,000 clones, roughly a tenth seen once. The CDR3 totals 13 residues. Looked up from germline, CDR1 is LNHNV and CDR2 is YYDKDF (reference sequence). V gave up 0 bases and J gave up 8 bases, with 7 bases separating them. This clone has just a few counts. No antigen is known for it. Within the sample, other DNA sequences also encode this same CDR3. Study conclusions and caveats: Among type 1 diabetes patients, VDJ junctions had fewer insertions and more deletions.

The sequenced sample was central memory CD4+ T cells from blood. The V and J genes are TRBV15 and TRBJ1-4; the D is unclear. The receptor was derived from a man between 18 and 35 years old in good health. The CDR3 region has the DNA TGTGCCACCAGCAGAGATAACGGGGAAAAACTGTTTTTT. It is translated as CATSRDNGEKLFF. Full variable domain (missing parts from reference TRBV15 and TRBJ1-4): DAMVIQNPRYQVTQFGKPVTLSCSQTLNHNVMYWYQQKSSQAPKLLFHYYDKDFNNEADTPDNFQSRRPNTSFCFLDIRSPGLGDTAMYLCATSRDNGEKLFFGSGTQLSVL.